A selection of T cell receptor beta chains follows, all from one sample in a study of vaccination effects on CD4 cells after COVID-19. The data were produced by immunoSEQ multiplex PCR, yet TCRdb's version contains in-frame clones alone and is incomplete. The sample has about 58,000 clones, approximately 80% seen once. Their cognate antigens are unknown. The sample here was CD4+ T cells from PBMCs cultured without peptide, taken before COVID-19 vaccination. The receptors originated from a human donor who received a COVID-19 vaccine. Both conserved end residues are part of each CDR3. The D gene is left open where the match is weak. Clone size, where shown, is once, few, many, or a class for clones that have expanded.

size	D	V	J	DNA	CDR3
once	-	TRBV4-3	TRBJ2-5	TGCGCCAGCAGCCAAGACAGGGGAAGAGAGACCCAGTACTTC	CASSQDRGRETQYF
-	TRBD1	TRBV19	TRBJ1-5	TGTGCCAGTAGGGTGACAGGGTTGAGACAGCCCCAGCATTTT	CASRVTGLRQPQHF
-	TRBD2	TRBV5-4	TRBJ2-5	TGTGCCAGCAGCTTGGGGGGGGGTTGGGAGACCCAGTACTTC	CASSLGGGWETQYF
-	-	TRBV28	TRBJ1-5	TGTGCCAGCAGACAGGTACCTAGCAATCAGCCCCAGCATTTT	CASRQVPSNQPQHF
-	-	TRBV5-1	TRBJ1-1	TGCGCCAGCAGCTTGACGGGAAACACTGAAGCTTTCTTT	CASSLTGNTEAFF
-	TRBD1	TRBV5-5	TRBJ1-4	TGTGCCAGCAGCTTAAGACAGGGGGTAACTGAAAAACTGTTTTTT	CASSLRQGVTEKLFF
-	-	TRBV1	TRBJ1-5	TGCACCAGCAGCTTGGGGGACAGGGTTGGAAGCAATCAGCCCCAGCATTTT	CTSSLGDRVGSNQPQHF
-	-	TRBV5-5	TRBJ1-5	TGTGCCAGCAGCTTGGCATTGGTTCAGAATCAGCCCCAGCATTTT	CASSLALVQNQPQHF
-	-	TRBV6-5	TRBJ1-2	TGTGCCAGCAGTTACGCGGGGGATCAATACTATGGCTACACCTTC	CASSYAGDQYYGYTF
-	-	TRBV4-2	TRBJ2-5	TGTGCCAGCAGCCAGACAGCCCAAGAGACCCAGTACTTC	CASSQTAQETQYF
-	-	TRBV7-8	TRBJ1-4	TGTGCCAGCAGCCCGCAGGGCTGGAGCGAAAAACTGTTTTTT	CASSPQGWSEKLFF
once	TRBD1	TRBV11-2	TRBJ1-1	TGTGCCAGCAGAGTGCCGGGACAGCGGAACACTGAAGCTTTCTTT	CASRVPGQRNTEAFF
-	-	TRBV19	TRBJ2-6	TGTGCCAGTAGTGAGACCGGGGCCAACGTCCTGACTTTC	CASSETGANVLTF
-	TRBD1	TRBV6-5	TRBJ1-2	TGTGCCGGTTCCTCCGGGACAGGGGGCCGGGGCTACACCTTC	CAGSSGTGGRGYTF
-	-	TRBV7-3	TRBJ2-1	TGTGCCAGCAGCTTAAGGGCCGACAATGAGCAGTTCTTC	CASSLRADNEQFF
once	-	TRBV27	TRBJ1-1	TGTGCCAGCAGACGAGTCCAGTACGCTGAAGCTTTCTTT	CASRRVQYAEAFF
-	-	TRBV6-5	TRBJ2-3	TGTGCCAGCAGACACCAACGGGGTAGCACAGATACGCAGTATTTT	CASRHQRGSTDTQYF
-	-	TRBV25-1	TRBJ2-3	TGTGCCAGCACTCCAAGGGGGGGGAGCACAGATACGCAGTATTTT	CASTPRGGSTDTQYF
-	-	TRBV3-1/TRBV3-2	TRBJ1-6	TGTGCCAGCAGTCGCAGGGAAGGGGTTGGTAATTCACCCCTCCACTTT	CASSRREGVGNSPLHF
-	-	TRBV19	TRBJ1-3	TGTGCCAGTAGCCCGGAGAAGGGGATCGCTGGAAACACCATATATTTT	CASSPEKGIAGNTIYF
-	-	TRBV18	TRBJ1-1	TGTGCCAGCTCTTCTAGAACCCCAGGGGACACTGAAGCTTTCTTT	CASSSRTPGDTEAFF
-	-	TRBV10-2	TRBJ2-2	TGCGCCAGCACTTCGGGGTTTACCCCTAACACCGGGGAGCTGTTTTTT	CASTSGFTPNTGELFF
-	-	TRBV11-2	TRBJ2-5	TGTGCCAGCAGCTTAGGGCGTGGTGCGGGACAAGAGACCCAGTACTTC	CASSLGRGAGQETQYF
-	-	TRBV28	TRBJ2-2	TGTGCCAGCAGGGGAGACGGGGTCCCCACCGGGGAGCTGTTTTTT	CASRGDGVPTGELFF
-	-	TRBV4-3	TRBJ1-4	TGCGCCAGCAGCCCACGTGACGCTTCAACTAATGAAAAACTGTTTTTT	CASSPRDASTNEKLFF
-	TRBD1	TRBV7-3	TRBJ2-1	TGTGCCAGCAGCTTGGGTGGGGACAGGGCTATTTCTGGGCAGTTCTTC	CASSLGGDRAISGQFF
-	-	TRBV7-9	TRBJ2-5	TGTGCCAGCAGCTACCAAACAGGGATACAAGAGACCCAGTACTTC	CASSYQTGIQETQYF
few	-	TRBV11-3	TRBJ1-3	TGTGCCAGCAGCAAACGGGGACGGATAATTGGAAACACCATATATTTT	CASSKRGRIIGNTIYF
-	-	TRBV5-5	TRBJ2-5	TGTGCCAGCAGCAGGAACGCTGGCGGGGAGACCCAGTACTTC	CASSRNAGGETQYF
-	TRBD1	TRBV7-9	TRBJ2-2	TGTGCCAGCAGCTTACAGGGGGTCACCGGGGAGCTGTTTTTT	CASSLQGVTGELFF
few	-	TRBV5-1	TRBJ1-1	TGCGCCAGCAGGGGACGGCTGAACACTGAAGCTTTCTTT	CASRGRLNTEAFF
-	-	TRBV6-4	TRBJ2-2	TGTGCCAGCAGTGCGATGGGGCGTGCCGGGGAGCTGTTTTTT	CASSAMGRAGELFF
-	-	TRBV15	TRBJ1-2	TGTGCCACCAGCAGAGATTTCAGAGAGACCCACTATGGCTACACCTTC	CATSRDFRETHYGYTF
-	TRBD2	TRBV28	TRBJ2-5	TGTGCCAGCATCCGTGGAGGGGAGGGAGAGACCCAGTACTTC	CASIRGGEGETQYF
-	-	TRBV19	TRBJ1-5	TGTGCCAGTAGTATCTGGGGAGACTTCAATCAGCCCCAGCATTTT	CASSIWGDFNQPQHF
-	-	TRBV6-5	TRBJ2-5	TGTGCCAGCACAGTTGGTGAGACCCAGTACTTC	CASTVGETQYF